These 19 T cell receptor beta chains were all obtained from the same sample, sequenced in a study of T-cell reconstitution after alpha-beta-depleted transplantation in children (dated by TCRdb to 2016 to 2018). Library prep was done by PCR. Instrument on record: Illumina HiSeq 2500. TCR library preparation used molecular barcoding, with unique molecular identifiers applied to normalize quantification of the TCRbeta repertoire. TCRdb reprocessing: public reads trimmed at Q25 with fastp, clones called with MiXCR, in-frame beta chains kept. Rows are combined by CDR3 protein, so each entry shows the most common genes and DNA. This sample gives some 490,000 distinct CDR3 sequences in total; about 12% of them show up just once. The ten largest make up under 7% of the sample. The source was PBMCs from the stem cell graft donor, collected from the stem cell graft. The source of these receptors is a human donor who donated a stem cell graft to a child with combined immunodeficiency.

This rearrangement joins TRBV10-3 to TRBJ2-3, with 11 bases matching TRBD2. The CDR3 has 14 residues. CDR1 and CDR2 (germline): ENHRY, SYGVKD. V was clipped by 7 bases and J by 4 bases; unmatched bases: 4. CDR3 nucleotide sequence: TGTGCCATCAACCCGGGACTAGCGGCAGATACGCAGTATTTT. Translated, it gives CAINPGLAADTQYF.

This clonotype showed up many times. The rearrangement links TRBV6-2 or TRBV6-3 to TRBJ2-2; maybe TRBD2 (5 bases). V was clipped by 2 bases and J by 7 bases, with 8 bases between them. The CDR3 is 13 amino acids. Germline-derived CDR1 and CDR2 are MNHEY and SVGEGT. The chain's CDR3 is CASSYAEGGELFF. CDR3 DNA: TGTGCCAGCAGTTACGCCGAGGGCGGGGAGCTGTTTTTT.

This sequence joins TRBV28 and TRBJ2-5; tentative D call: TRBD1 (6 bases). Germline V gene sequence: CDR1 MDHEN, CDR2 SYDVKM. The CDR3 contains 14 residues. Trimming took off 3 bases at V and 2 bases at J, with 10 bases between the two ends. The CDR3 loop is CASSFGQLQETQYF. The CDR3 bases are TGTGCCAGCAGTTTTGGACAGCTTCAAGAGACCCAGTACTTC.

Many counts were recorded for this clonotype. The rearrangement links TRBV20-1 to TRBJ2-7; D remains ambiguous. Trimming removed 6 bases from V and 10 bases from J, with 13 bases in between. Germline CDR1 DFQATT, CDR2 SNEGSKA (reference sequence). The length of the CDR3 is 10 residues. CDR3 region: CSAAVLVQYF. The CDR3 nucleotides read TGCAGTGCAGCCGTTCTTGTACAGTACTTC.

This clonotype has ten or more counts. The genes are TRBV12-3 or TRBV12-4 and TRBJ2-7, with no clear D. V was cut by 5 bases and J by 0 bases, with 11 bases left in between. This CDR3 region has 14 residues. The CDR3 coding sequence is TGTGCCAGCAGTCCGGCAGCCAGCTCCTACGAGCAGTACTTC. Its translation is CASSPAASSYEQYF.

This clonotype was recorded at least ten times. The rearrangement links TRBV27 to TRBJ2-7; no definite D call. Germline CDR1 MNHEY, CDR2 SMNVEV (reference sequence). CDR3 length: 13 amino acids. V shed 0 bases and J shed 3 bases, with 6 bases lying between them. CDR3 in amino acids: CASSLSPGYEQYF. CDR3 nucleotides: TGTGCCAGCAGTTTATCCCCAGGCTACGAGCAGTACTTC.

V is TRBV6-2 or TRBV6-3 and J is TRBJ2-6; D is tentatively TRBD1 or TRBD2 (5 bases each). Per germline, CDR1 MNHEY and CDR2 SVGEGT. V was clipped by 4 bases and J by 0 bases, with 16 bases between them. CDR3 length: 18 residues. CDR3 sequence reads: CASSWAWDGYSGANVLTF. The CDR3 bases are TGTGCCAGCAGTTGGGCTTGGGACGGATACTCTGGGGCCAACGTCCTGACTTTC.

This clonotype was counted ten times or more. The rearrangement uses TRBV29-1 and TRBJ2-5; no clear D. V shed 5 bases and J shed 2 bases, with 6 bases lying between them. CDR3 length: 11 residues. Per the germline V gene, CDR1 is SQVTM and CDR2 is ANQGSEA. The CDR3 DNA follows: TGCAGCGTTTCAGAGCAAGAGACCCAGTACTTC. Its protein is CSVSEQETQYF. Filled out from reference TRBV29-1 and TRBJ2-5, the complete variable domain reads SAVISQKPSRDICQRGTSLTIQCQVDSQVTMMFWYRQQPGQSLTLIATANQGSEATYESGFVIDKFPISRPNLTFSTLTVSNMSPEDSSIYLCSVSEQETQYFGPGTRLLVL.

The V call is TRBV29-1, the J call TRBJ2-3; D unclear. V lost 6 bases, J lost 2 bases, and 18 bases lay in between. The CDR3 sequence is 15 residues long. The V gene's germline CDR1 is SQVTM and CDR2 ANQGSEA. As DNA, the CDR3 is TGCAGCGTCCGCGGCGGCTTCGGGTCCACAGATACGCAGTATTTT. As protein: CSVRGGFGSTDTQYF.

This clonotype was observed a handful of times. This rearrangement joins TRBV7-9 to TRBJ2-7; 11 bases line up with TRBD1. The V and J ends lost 5 bases and 3 bases, in that order; junction bases with no gene match: 12. Germline assignment: CDR1 SEHNR and CDR2 FQNEAQ (reference sequence). The CDR3 runs 17 residues. The CDR3 DNA follows: TGTGCCAGCAGCCCGACTGGACAGGGGGCTTTCTTCTACGAGCAGTACTTC. Translated, it gives CASSPTGQGAFFYEQYF.

The chain links TRBV30 to TRBJ2-2; D remains unclear. There are 14 residues in the CDR3. The germline V gene has CDR1 GTSNPN and CDR2 SVGIG (reference sequence). V shed 3 bases and J shed 5 bases, with 13 bases lying between them. The CDR3 region is CAWSKGDWTGELFF. In nucleotides, the CDR3 is TGTGCCTGGAGCAAGGGTGATTGGACCGGGGAGCTGTTTTTT. The full variable domain, completed using reference TRBV30 and TRBJ2-2, is SQTIHQWPATLVQPVGSPLSLECTVEGTSNPNLYWYRQAAGRGLQLLFYSVGIGQISSEVPQNLSASRPQDRQFILSSKKLLLSDSGFYLCAWSKGDWTGELFFGEGSRLTVL.

This clonotype was observed many times. The V and J genes are TRBV5-1 and TRBJ2-7; D is ambiguous. Germline CDR1 SGHRS, CDR2 YFSETQ. The CDR3 runs 15 residues. Trimming took off 4 bases at V and 0 bases at J, with 14 bases between the two ends. The CDR3 here is CASSGGGVNSYEQYF. For the CDR3, the DNA is TGCGCCAGCAGCGGTGGTGGGGTTAACTCCTACGAGCAGTACTTC.

This clonotype was picked up many times. The rearrangement links TRBV12-3 or TRBV12-4 to TRBJ2-7; the D gene is possibly TRBD2 (5 bases). The V end lost 4 bases, the J end lost 0 bases, and 10 bases lay between the germline ends. The CDR3 runs 14 residues. CDR3 in amino acids: CASSSIRGSYEQYF. CDR3 coding DNA: TGTGCCAGCAGTTCCATACGGGGCTCCTACGAGCAGTACTTC.

The chain carries TRBV27 and TRBJ2-7; D is uncertain. The CDR3 is 13 amino acids. With 6 bases removed from V and 2 bases from J, the gap between germline ends came to 11 bases. Germline V gives CDR1 MNHEY, CDR2 SMNVEV (reference sequence). The CDR3 DNA reads as TGTGCCAGCAGCCATACTTACACCTACGAGCAGTACTTC. Its translation is CASSHTYTYEQYF.

This clonotype was seen ten or more times. The chain couples TRBV12-3 or TRBV12-4 to TRBJ2-1, with D possibly matching TRBD1 (7 bases). The CDR3 extends over 15 amino acids. V was cut by 6 bases and J by 8 bases, with 20 bases left in between. The CDR3 nucleotides are TGTGCCAGCAGATACCCCTCCAGGGGGAGGCATGAGCAGTTCTTC. It specifies CASRYPSRGRHEQFF.

This clonotype was seen more than once but under ten times. The rearrangement uses TRBV12-3 or TRBV12-4 and TRBJ2-3, with 9 bases identical to TRBD1. V shed 3 bases, J shed 5 bases, and the junction held 6 bases outside the gene matches. This CDR3 is 15 amino acids long. This CDR3 is CASSFNRGHGDTQYF. The CDR3 region has the DNA TGTGCCAGCAGTTTTAACAGGGGGCATGGAGATACGCAGTATTTT.

This clonotype appeared many times. The gene calls are TRBV6-1 and TRBJ1-6; possible D gene TRBD1, 5 bases. Germline CDR1 reads MNHNS; CDR2 reads SASEGT. This CDR3 contains 13 residues. The germline V and J ends were trimmed by 3 bases and 11 bases, with 11 bases remaining between them. DNA of the CDR3: TGTGCCAGCAGTGAGTCGCAGGGCGCACCCCTCCACTTT. Protein sequence: CASSESQGAPLHF.

This clonotype was recorded at least ten times. This chain joins TRBV29-1 and TRBJ2-5; D is undetermined. This CDR3 contains 11 residues. Germline loops: CDR1 SQVTM, CDR2 ANQGSEA. Trimming removed 2 bases from V and 8 bases from J, with 9 bases in between. Written as DNA, the CDR3 is TGCAGCGTTGAACGTTTTTCCACCCAGTACTTC. This codes for CSVERFSTQYF.

The sample holds many counts of this clonotype. The V call is TRBV7-2, the J call TRBJ1-6; D is perhaps TRBD1 (5 bases). The CDR3 runs 15 residues. Trimming cost V 5 bases and J 7 bases, with 15 bases left between them. CDR1 and CDR2 (germline): SGHTA, FQGNSA. The CDR3 loop is CASSDNGGLNSPLHF. The CDR3 DNA follows: TGTGCCAGCAGCGATAATGGGGGACTCAATTCACCCCTCCACTTT.